The TCR beta chain described here comes from a study of blood T cells in healthy people across ages. The individuals who served as donors were healthy Caucasians living in Russia, aged about 6 to 100. The ends lost 5 bases at V and 7 bases at J; junction bases unmatched: 12. Germline CDR1 reads SQVTM; CDR2 reads ANQGSEA. The CDR3 runs 14 residues. This clonotype has just one count. Primers used in a second PCR of roughly 6 to 12 cycles were a sample-barcoded 5' primer and a J-beta primer mix. A template-switch adaptor containing 12 random nucleotides labeled each cDNA molecule. TCRdb reprocessed the 5' RACE reads with MiXCR, giving one entry per CDR3 protein. The data hold 650,000 to 950,000 distinct CDR3 sequences, with around 42% observed a single time.

This chain uses TRBV29-1 with TRBJ1-1, with 8 bases that match TRBD1. The sequence came from a man in his 60s in good health. Input material: blood. CDR3 sequence (DNA): TGCAGCGTTAATGGACTACAGGGGGTGTTTGAAGCTTTCTTT. It translates to CSVNGLQGVFEAFF.